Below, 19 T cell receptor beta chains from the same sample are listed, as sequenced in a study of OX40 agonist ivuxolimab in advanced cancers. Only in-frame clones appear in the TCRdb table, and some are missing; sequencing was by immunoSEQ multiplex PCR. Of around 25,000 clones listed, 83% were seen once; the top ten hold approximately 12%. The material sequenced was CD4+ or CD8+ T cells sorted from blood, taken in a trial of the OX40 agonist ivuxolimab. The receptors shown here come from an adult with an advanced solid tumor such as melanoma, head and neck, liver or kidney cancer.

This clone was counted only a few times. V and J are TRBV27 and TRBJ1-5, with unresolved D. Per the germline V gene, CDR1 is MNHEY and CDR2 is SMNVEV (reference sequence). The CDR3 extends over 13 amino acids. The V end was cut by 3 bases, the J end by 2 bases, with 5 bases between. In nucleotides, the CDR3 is TGTGCCAGCAGTTTTGAGGGCAATCAGCCCCAGCATTTT. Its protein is CASSFEGNQPQHF.

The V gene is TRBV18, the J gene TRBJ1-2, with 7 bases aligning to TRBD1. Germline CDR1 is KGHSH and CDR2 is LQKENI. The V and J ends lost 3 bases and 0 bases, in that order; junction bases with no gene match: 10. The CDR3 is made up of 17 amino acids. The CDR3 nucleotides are TGTGCCAGCTCACCGGGACAGACTACCCTCCCTAACTATGGCTACACCTTC. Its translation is CASSPGQTTLPNYGYTF.

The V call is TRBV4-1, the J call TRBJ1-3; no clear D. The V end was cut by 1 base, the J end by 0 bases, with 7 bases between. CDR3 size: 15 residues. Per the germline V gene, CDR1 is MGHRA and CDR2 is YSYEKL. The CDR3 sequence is CASSQARDSGNTIYF. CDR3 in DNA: TGCGCCAGCAGCCAAGCACGGGACTCTGGAAACACCATATATTTT.

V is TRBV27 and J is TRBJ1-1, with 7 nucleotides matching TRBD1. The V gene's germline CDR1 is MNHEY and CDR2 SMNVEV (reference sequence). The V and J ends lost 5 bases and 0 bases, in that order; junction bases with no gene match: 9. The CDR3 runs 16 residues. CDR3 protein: CASSPSSGQVNTEAFF. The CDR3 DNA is TGTGCCAGCAGTCCATCCTCAGGACAGGTGAACACTGAAGCTTTCTTT.

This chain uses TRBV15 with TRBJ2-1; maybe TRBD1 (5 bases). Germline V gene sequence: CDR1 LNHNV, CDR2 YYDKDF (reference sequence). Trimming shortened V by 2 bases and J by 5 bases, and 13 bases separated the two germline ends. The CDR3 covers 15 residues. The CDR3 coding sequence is TGTGCCACCAGCAGACCCTGGACATCCGACAATGAGCAGTTCTTC. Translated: CATSRPWTSDNEQFF.

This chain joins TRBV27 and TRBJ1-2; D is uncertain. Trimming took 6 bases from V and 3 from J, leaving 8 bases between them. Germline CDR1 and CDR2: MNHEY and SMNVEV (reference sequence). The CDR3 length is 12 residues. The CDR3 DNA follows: TGTGCCAGCAGATCGGGGTACTATGGCTACACCTTC. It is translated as CASRSGYYGYTF.

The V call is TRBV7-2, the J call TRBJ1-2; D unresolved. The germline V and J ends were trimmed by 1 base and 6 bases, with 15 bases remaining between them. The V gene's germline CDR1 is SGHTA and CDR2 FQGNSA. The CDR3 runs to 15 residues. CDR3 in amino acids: CASSLVGGRSDGYTF. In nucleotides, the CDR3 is TGTGCCAGCAGCTTAGTGGGAGGGAGAAGTGATGGCTACACCTTC.

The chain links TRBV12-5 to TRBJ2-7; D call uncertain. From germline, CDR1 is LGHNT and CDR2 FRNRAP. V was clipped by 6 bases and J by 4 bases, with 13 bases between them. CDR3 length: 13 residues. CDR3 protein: CASGPPSTYEQYF. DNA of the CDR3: TGTGCTAGTGGGCCCCCAAGCACTTACGAGCAGTACTTC.

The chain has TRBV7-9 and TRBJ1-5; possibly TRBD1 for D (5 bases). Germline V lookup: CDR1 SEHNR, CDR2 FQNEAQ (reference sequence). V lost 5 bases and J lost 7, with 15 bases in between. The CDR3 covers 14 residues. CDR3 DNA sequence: TGTGCCAGCAGCCCCCCCAACCGGGGGCAGCCCCAGCATTTT. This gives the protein CASSPPNRGQPQHF.

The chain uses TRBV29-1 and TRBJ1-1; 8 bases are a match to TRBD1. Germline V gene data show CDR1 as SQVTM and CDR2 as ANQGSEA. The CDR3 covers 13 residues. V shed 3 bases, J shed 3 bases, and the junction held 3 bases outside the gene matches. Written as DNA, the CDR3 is TGCAGCGTTGAGGACAGGGAGGACACTGAAGCTTTCTTT. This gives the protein CSVEDREDTEAFF.

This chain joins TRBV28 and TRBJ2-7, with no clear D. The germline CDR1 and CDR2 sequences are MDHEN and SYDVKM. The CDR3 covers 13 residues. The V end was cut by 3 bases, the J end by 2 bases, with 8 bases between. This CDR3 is CASSLDETYEQYF. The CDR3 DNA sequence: TGTGCCAGCAGTTTGGACGAAACCTACGAGCAGTACTTC.

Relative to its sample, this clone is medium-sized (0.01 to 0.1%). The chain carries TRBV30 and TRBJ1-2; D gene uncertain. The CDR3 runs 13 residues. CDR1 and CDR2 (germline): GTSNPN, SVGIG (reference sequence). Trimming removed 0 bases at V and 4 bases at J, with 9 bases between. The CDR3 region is CAWSVILSYGYTF. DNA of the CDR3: TGTGCCTGGAGTGTAATCCTCAGCTATGGCTACACCTTC.

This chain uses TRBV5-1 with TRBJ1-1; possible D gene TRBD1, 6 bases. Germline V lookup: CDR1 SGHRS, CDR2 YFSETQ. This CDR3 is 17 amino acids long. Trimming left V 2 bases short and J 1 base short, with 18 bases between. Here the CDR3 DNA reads TGCGCCAGCAGCTTAAGAGCGGGGGGGCCTGCGAACACTGAAGCTTTCTTT. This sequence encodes CASSLRAGGPANTEAFF.

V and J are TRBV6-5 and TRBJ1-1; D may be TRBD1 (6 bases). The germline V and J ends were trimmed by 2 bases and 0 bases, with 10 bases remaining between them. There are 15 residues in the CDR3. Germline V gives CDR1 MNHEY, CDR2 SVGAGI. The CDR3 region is CASSYVQGLNTEAFF. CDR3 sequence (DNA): TGTGCCAGCAGTTACGTCCAGGGGTTGAACACTGAAGCTTTCTTT.

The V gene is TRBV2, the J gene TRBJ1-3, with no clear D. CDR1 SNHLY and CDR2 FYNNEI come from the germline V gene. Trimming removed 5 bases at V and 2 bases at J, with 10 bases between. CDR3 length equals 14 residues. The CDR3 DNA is TGTGCCAGCAGTTTTCTTGACGCTGGAAACACCATATATTTT. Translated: CASSFLDAGNTIYF.

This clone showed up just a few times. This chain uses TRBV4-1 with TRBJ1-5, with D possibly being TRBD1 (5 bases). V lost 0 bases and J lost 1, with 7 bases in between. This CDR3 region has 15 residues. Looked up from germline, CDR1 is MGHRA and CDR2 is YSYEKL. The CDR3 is CASSQDWGSNQPQHF. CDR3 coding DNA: TGCGCCAGCAGCCAAGATTGGGGGAGCAATCAGCCCCAGCATTTT.

CDR3 bases: TGTGCCAGCAGCTACCCCCGACCCAGCGGCGGGGAGCTGTTTTTT. As protein: CASSYPRPSGGELFF. V and J are TRBV2 and TRBJ2-2; D possibly corresponds to TRBD2 (5 bases). V lost 6 bases and J 7 bases, leaving 18 bases between the germline ends. CDR1 is SNHLY and CDR2 is FYNNEI in the germline V gene. The CDR3 is 15 residues long.

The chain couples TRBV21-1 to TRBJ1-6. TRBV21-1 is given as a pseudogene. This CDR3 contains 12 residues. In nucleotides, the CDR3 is TGTGCCAGCAGCAATCCGGATTCACCCCTCCACTTT. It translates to CASSNPDSPLHF.

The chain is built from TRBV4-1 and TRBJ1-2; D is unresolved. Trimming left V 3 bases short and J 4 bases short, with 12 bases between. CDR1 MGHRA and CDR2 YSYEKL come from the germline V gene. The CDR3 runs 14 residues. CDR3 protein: CASSHRSGSYGYTF. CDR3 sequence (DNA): TGCGCCAGCAGCCACAGATCAGGCTCCTATGGCTACACCTTC.